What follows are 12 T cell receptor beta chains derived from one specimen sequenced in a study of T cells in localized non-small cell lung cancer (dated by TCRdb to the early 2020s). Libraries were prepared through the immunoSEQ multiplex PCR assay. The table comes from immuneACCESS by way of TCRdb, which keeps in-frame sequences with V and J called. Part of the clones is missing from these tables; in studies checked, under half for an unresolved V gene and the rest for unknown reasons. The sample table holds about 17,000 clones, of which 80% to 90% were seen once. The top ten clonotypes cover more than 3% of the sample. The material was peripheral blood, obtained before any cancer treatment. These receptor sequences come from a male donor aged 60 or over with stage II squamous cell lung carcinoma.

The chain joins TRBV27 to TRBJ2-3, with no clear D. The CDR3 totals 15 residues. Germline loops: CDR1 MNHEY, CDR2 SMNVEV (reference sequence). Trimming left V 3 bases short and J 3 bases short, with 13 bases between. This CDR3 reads CASSLKGLDTDTQYF. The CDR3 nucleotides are TGTGCCAGCAGTTTGAAAGGGTTGGATACAGATACGCAGTATTTT.

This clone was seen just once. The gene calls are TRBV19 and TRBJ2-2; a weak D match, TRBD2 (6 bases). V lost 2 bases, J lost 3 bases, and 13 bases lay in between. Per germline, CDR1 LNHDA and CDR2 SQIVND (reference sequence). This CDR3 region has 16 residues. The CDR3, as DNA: TGTGCCAGTAGTATATGGTCTAGCGTACACACCGGGGAGCTGTTTTTT. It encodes CASSIWSSVHTGELFF.

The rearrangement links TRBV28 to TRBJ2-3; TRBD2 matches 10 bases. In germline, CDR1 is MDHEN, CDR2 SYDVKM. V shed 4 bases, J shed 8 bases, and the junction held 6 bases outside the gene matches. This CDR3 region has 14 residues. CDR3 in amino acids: CASSSGTSDRTQYF. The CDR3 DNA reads TGTGCCAGCAGTTCCGGGACTAGCGATCGTACGCAGTATTTT.

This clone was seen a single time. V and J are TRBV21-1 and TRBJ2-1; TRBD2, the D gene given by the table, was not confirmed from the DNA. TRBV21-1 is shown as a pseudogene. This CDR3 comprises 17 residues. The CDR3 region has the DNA TGTGCCAGCAGCCATGAGCGGGAGGGGAGCTCCTACAATGAGCAGTTCTTC. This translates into CASSHEREGSSYNEQFF.

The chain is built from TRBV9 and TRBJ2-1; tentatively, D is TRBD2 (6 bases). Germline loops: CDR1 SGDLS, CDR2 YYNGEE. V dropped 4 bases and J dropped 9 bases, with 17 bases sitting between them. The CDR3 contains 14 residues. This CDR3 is CASSSPGEGTEQFF. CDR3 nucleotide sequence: TGTGCCAGCAGCTCCCCGGGGGAAGGCACTGAGCAGTTCTTC.

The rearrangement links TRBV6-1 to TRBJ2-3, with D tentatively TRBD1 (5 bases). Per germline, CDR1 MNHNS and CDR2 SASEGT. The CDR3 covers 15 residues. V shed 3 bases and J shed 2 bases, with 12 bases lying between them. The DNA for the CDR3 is TGTGCCAGCAGTGACTTGGGGCATCCCACAGATACGCAGTATTTT. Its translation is CASSDLGHPTDTQYF.

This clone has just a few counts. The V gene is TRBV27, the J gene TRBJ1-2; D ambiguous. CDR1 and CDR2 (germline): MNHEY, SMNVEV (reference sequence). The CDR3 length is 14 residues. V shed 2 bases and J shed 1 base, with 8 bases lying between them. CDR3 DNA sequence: TGTGCCAGCAGTTTAAGACGGTTTAACTATGGCTACACCTTC. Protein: CASSLRRFNYGYTF.

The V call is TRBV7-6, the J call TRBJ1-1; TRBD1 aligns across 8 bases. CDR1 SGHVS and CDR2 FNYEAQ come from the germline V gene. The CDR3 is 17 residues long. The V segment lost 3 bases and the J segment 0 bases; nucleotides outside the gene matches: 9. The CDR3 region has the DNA TGTGCCAGCAGCTTCGAACAGGGGGAGTTTATGAACACTGAAGCTTTCTTT. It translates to CASSFEQGEFMNTEAFF.

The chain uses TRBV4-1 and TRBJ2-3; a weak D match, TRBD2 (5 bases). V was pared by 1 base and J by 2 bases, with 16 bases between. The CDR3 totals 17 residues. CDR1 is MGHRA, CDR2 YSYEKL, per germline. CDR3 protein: CASSQAGNGVFTDTQYF. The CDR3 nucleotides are TGCGCCAGCAGCCAAGCGGGAAACGGGGTCTTCACAGATACGCAGTATTTT.

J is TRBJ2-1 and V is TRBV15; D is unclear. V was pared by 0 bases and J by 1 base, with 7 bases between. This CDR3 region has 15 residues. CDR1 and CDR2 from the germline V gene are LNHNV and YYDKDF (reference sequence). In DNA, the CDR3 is TGTGCCACCAGCAGAGATCCAGGATCCTACAATGAGCAGTTCTTC. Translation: CATSRDPGSYNEQFF.

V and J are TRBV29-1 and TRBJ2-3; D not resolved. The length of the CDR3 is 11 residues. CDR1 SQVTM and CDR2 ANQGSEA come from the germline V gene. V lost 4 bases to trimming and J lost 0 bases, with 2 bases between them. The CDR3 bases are TGCAGCGTTGTTAGCACAGATACGCAGTATTTT. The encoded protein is CSVVSTDTQYF.

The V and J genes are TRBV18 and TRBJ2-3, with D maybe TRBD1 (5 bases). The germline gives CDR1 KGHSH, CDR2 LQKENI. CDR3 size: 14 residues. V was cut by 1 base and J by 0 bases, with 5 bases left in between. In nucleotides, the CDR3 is TGTGCCAGCTCACCACGGGGCAGCACAGATACGCAGTATTTT. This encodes CASSPRGSTDTQYF.